A single T cell receptor beta chain is shown here with its context. Its antigen remains unknown. Alongside a J-beta primer mix, a sample-barcoded 5' primer served in a second PCR lasting 7 to 11 cycles. Each of the cDNA molecules was tagged by a template-switch adaptor with 12 random nucleotides. MiXCR, applied by TCRdb to the 5' RACE reads, yields one record per CDR3 protein. The data contain over 1,300,000 distinct CDR3 sequences, 59% of them seen just once; the ten biggest clones take up under 8.5%. The V gene lost 6 bases and the J gene lost 4 bases, with 17 bases spanning the gap. The CDR3 totals 14 residues. The germline V gene encodes CDR1 SQVTM and CDR2 ANQGSEA. The entry originates in a study of blood T cells in healthy people across ages. Study-level results: Unsorted PBMCs prevented conclusive naive versus antigen-experienced comparison. Roughly linear declines in TCR beta diversity per million T cells occurred with age. With donor CMV status unknown, expanded clonotype changes were possibly confounded.

This clonotype originated in a man aged 18 to 29 in good health. The chain links TRBV29-1 to TRBJ2-3, with D possibly TRBD1 on 6 matching bases. The source material was blood. CDR3 in amino acids: CSVTPLDSSDTQYF. In DNA, the CDR3 is TGCAGCGTAACGCCTTTGGACAGCTCAGATACGCAGTATTTT.